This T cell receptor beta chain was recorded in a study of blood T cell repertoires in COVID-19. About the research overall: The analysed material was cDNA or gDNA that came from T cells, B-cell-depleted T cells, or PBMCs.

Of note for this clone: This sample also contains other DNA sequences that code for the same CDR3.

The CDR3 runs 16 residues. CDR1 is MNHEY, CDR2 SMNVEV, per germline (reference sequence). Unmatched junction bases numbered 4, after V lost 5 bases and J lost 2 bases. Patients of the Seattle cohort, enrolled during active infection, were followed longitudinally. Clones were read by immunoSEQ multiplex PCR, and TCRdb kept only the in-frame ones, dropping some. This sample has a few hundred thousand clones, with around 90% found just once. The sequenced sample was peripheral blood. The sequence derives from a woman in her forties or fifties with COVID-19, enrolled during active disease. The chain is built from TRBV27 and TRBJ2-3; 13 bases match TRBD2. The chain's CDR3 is CASSPLAGGVTDTQYF. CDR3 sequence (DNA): TGTGCCAGCAGTCCACTAGCGGGAGGGGTCACAGATACGCAGTATTTT.